The 9 T cell receptor beta chains listed next were all sequenced from one sample in a study of cytomegalovirus exposure and HLA in healthy donors. A multiplex PCR was run with 60 Vbeta primers and 13 Jbeta primers. Assay: immunoSEQ multiplex PCR; the TCRdb copy retains only in-frame clones and omits some. Among some 170,000 clones, roughly 80% were seen once, and the ten largest hold approximately 5%. Sequenced material: PBMCs. The receptors were gathered from a woman between 18 and 30 years old in good health and CMV-seropositive.

V gene TRBV6-5 combines with J gene TRBJ1-5; 7 bases match TRBD1. Trimming took 4 bases from V and 5 from J; bases not matched to a gene: 5. The germline V gene encodes CDR1 MNHEY and CDR2 SVGAGI. The CDR3 extends over 14 amino acids. CDR3 nucleotide sequence: TGTGCCAGCAGTTTGTCACAGGGGTATCAGCCCCAGCATTTT. Translation gives CASSLSQGYQPQHF.

The CDR3 nucleotides are TGTGCCAGCAGCTCTGATCTTGCCGGGAAAGCTTTCTTT. This codes for CASSSDLAGKAFF. The chain joins TRBV7-9 to TRBJ1-1, with D unresolved. CDR3 length: 13 amino acids. The germline V gene has CDR1 SEHNR and CDR2 FQNEAQ (reference sequence). Trimming shortened V by 4 bases and J by 9 bases, and 15 bases separated the two germline ends.

The chain has TRBV7-2 and TRBJ1-5, with 9 bases aligning to TRBD1. CDR1 and CDR2 (germline): SGHTA, FQGNSA. With V trimmed by 6 bases and J by 4 bases, 4 bases remained unmatched. This CDR3 comprises 14 residues. The CDR3 is CASSRQGGNQPQHF. The CDR3 bases are TGTGCCAGCAGTCGACAGGGGGGTAATCAGCCCCAGCATTTT.

The chain has TRBV9 and TRBJ2-1, with TRBD2 identical over 8 bases. Per germline, CDR1 SGDLS and CDR2 YYNGEE. The CDR3 extends over 15 amino acids. Trimming at V came to 0 bases and at J to 7 bases, leaving 6 bases not matched to a gene. CDR3 sequence: CASSVVGVAGNEQFF. In DNA, the CDR3 is TGTGCCAGCAGCGTAGTCGGAGTAGCGGGGAATGAGCAGTTCTTC. The variable domain in full, with the rest retrieved from reference TRBV9 and TRBJ2-1, is DSGVTQTPKHLITATGQRVTLRCSPRSGDLSVYWYQQSLDQGLQFLIQYYNGEERAKGNILERFSAQQFPDLHSELNLSSLELGDSALYFCASSVVGVAGNEQFFGPGTRLTVL.

The rearrangement joins TRBV13 to TRBJ2-3; TRBD2 matches 7 bases. Trimming removed 4 bases from V and 4 bases from J; junction bases left unmatched: 11. The CDR3 loop spans 16 amino acids. CDR1 and CDR2 (germline): PRHDT, FYEKMQ (reference sequence). The CDR3: CASSSPSGPASDTQYF. The CDR3 region has the DNA TGTGCCAGCAGCTCACCTAGCGGCCCCGCCTCAGATACGCAGTATTTT.

This rearrangement joins TRBV11-2 to TRBJ2-1; the match to TRBD2 covers 9 bases. V shed 5 bases and J 5 bases; nucleotides not matched to a gene: 10. The germline V gene encodes CDR1 SGHAT and CDR2 FQNNGV. The CDR3 is made up of 16 amino acids. The CDR3 bases are TGTGCCAGCAGCCCCGACGCCAGCGGGGGGCACAATGAGCAGTTCTTC. Encoded protein: CASSPDASGGHNEQFF.

The rearrangement joins TRBV4-3 to TRBJ1-2; perhaps TRBD1 as D (5 bases). Germline lookup yields CDR1 LGHNA and CDR2 YSLEER. V lost 1 base to trimming and J lost 5 bases, with 14 bases between them. This CDR3 contains 15 residues. The CDR3 loop reads CASSQVSDRSYGYTF. The CDR3 DNA is TGCGCCAGCAGCCAAGTTTCAGACAGAAGTTATGGCTACACCTTC.

This CDR3 reads CASSLSGTGQLIYEQYF. CDR3 in DNA: TGTGCCAGCAGTTTATCGGGAACCGGACAGCTAATCTACGAGCAGTACTTC. The chain joins TRBV27 to TRBJ2-7; the D gene is possibly TRBD1 (6 bases). This CDR3 has 17 amino acids. The germline CDR1 and CDR2 sequences are MNHEY and SMNVEV (reference sequence). Between the trimmed V and J ends, which lost 0 bases and 3 bases, there was a span of 18 bases.

This chain joins TRBV5-1 and TRBJ1-4; D remains unclear. This CDR3 contains 16 residues. Germline-derived CDR1 and CDR2 are SGHRS and YFSETQ. V lost 3 bases and J 3 bases, leaving 15 bases between the germline ends. This CDR3 is CASSSYQTSANEKLFF. The CDR3 DNA follows: TGCGCCAGCAGCTCATACCAGACATCAGCTAATGAAAAACTGTTTTTT.